This T cell receptor beta chain was identified in a study of T-cell memory formation after mild COVID-19. Turning to the study itself: TCR clusters were mostly donor specific.

Germline-derived CDR1 and CDR2 are SGDLS and YYNGEE. This CDR3 region has 15 residues. Between the trimmed V and J ends, which lost 0 bases and 4 bases, there was a span of 11 bases. TCRdb re-derived calls from the 5' RACE reads in MiXCR, one entry per CDR3 protein. Of about 140,000 distinct CDR3 sequences in the sample, more than 13% are singletons; the top ten hold about 30%. The specimen was PBMCs or a T cell subset sorted from them (not recorded which). The J gene is TRBJ2-1, the V gene TRBV9; tentative D call: TRBD2 (5 bases). This TCR derives from an adult woman who had mild COVID-19 (a few samples of this study predate the infection). Cell type and time point are not known. The DNA for the CDR3 is TGTGCCAGCAGCGTAGCTACGGGGAGTTACAATGAGCAGTTCTTC. This translates into CASSVATGSYNEQFF.